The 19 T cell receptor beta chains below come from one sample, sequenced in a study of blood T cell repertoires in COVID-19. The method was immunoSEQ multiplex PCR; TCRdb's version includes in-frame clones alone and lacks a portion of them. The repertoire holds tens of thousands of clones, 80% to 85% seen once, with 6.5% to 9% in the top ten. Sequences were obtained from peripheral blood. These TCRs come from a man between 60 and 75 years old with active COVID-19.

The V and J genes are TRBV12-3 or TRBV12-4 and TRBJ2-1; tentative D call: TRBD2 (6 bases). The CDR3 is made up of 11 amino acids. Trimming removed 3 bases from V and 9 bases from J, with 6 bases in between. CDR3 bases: TGTGCCAGCAGTTTGGGAGGTGAGCAGTTCTTC. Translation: CASSLGGEQFF.

CDR3 in DNA: TGTGCCAGCAGTTCTACCCAGGGGGCGCGACAGACCCAGTACTTC. It yields the protein CASSSTQGARQTQYF. This rearrangement joins TRBV6-2 or TRBV6-3 to TRBJ2-5; 8 bases are a match to TRBD1. Losses at the gene ends were 4 bases for V and 6 bases for J; bases not matched to a gene: 10. Germline V lookup: CDR1 MNHEY, CDR2 SVGEGT. This CDR3 has 15 residues.

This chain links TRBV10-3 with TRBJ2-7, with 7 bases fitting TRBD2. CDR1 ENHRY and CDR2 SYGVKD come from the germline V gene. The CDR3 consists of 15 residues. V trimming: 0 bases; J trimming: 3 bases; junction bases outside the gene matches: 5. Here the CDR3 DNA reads TGTGCCATCAGTGAGTCGGTCGGGGAGGGCTACGAGCAGTACTTC. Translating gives CAISESVGEGYEQYF.

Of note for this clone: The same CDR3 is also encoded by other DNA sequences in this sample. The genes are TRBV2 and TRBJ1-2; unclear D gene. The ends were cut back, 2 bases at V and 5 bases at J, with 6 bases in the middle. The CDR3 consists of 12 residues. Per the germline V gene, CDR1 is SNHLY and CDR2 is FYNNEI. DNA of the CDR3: TGTGCCAGCAGTGAACACGGTTATGGCTACACCTTC. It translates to CASSEHGYGYTF.

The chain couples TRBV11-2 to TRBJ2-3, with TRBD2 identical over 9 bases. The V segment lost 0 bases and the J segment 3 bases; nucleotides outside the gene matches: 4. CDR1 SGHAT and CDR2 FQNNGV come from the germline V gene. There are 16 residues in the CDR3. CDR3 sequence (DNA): TGTGCCAGCAGCTTAGATCTTAGCGGGAGTACAGATACGCAGTATTTT. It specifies CASSLDLSGSTDTQYF.

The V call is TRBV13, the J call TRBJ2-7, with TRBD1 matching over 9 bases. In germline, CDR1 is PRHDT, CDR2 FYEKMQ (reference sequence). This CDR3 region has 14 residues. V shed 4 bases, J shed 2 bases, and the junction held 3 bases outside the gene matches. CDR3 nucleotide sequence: TGTGCCAGCAGCTACCGACAGGGGGCCTACGAGCAGTACTTC. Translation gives CASSYRQGAYEQYF.

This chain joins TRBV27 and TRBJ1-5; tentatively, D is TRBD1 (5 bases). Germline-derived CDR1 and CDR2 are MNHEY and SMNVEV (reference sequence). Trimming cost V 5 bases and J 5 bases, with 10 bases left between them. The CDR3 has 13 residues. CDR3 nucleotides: TGTGCCAGCAGTCCGGGGGACCATCAGCCCCAGCATTTT. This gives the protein CASSPGDHQPQHF.

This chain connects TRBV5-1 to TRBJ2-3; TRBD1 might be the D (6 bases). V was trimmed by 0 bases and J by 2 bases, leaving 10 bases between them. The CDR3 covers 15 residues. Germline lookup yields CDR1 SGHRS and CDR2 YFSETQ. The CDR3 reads CASSLAWGHTDTQYF. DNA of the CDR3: TGCGCCAGCAGCTTGGCCTGGGGACACACAGATACGCAGTATTTT.

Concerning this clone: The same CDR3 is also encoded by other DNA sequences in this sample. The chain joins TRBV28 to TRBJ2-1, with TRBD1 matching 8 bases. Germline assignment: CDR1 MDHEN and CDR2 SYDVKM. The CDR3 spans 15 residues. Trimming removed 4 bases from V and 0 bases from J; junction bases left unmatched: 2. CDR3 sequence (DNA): TGTGCCAGCAGTTGGGACAGGAGCTCCTACAATGAGCAGTTCTTC. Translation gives CASSWDRSSYNEQFF.

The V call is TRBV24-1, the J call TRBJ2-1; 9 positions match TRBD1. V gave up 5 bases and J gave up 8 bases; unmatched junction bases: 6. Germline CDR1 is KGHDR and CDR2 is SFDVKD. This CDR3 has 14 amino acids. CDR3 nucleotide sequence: TGTGCCACCAGTGGGGACAGGGCTGTCGATGAGCAGTTCTTC. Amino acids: CATSGDRAVDEQFF.

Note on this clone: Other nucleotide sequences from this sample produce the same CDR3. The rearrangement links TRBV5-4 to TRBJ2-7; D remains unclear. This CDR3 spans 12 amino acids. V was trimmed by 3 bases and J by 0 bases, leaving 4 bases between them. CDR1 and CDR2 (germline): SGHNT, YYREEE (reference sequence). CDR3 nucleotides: TGTGCCAGCAGCTCGAGCTCCTACGAGCAGTACTTC. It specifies CASSSSSYEQYF.

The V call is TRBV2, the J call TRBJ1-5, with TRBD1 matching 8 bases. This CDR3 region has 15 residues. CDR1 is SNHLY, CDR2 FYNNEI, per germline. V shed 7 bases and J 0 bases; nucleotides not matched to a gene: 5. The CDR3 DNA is TGTGCCAGCAAGAGGACAGGGTATAGCAATCAGCCCCAGCATTTT. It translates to CASKRTGYSNQPQHF.

This chain's CDR3 is CASGAGTGNYEQYF. The CDR3 bases are TGCGCCAGCGGTGCCGGGACAGGGAACTACGAGCAGTACTTC. The chain is built from TRBV23-1 and TRBJ2-7, with 9 bases lining up with TRBD1. TRBV23-1 carries the ORF label, with uncertain function. CDR3 length: 14 amino acids. V trimming: 8 bases; J trimming: 3 bases; junction bases outside the gene matches: 8.

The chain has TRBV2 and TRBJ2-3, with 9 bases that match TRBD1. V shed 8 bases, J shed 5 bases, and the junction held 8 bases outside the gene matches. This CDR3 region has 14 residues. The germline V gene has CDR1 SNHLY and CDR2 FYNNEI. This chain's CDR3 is CASPDRGGGDTQYF. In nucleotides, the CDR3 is TGTGCCAGCCCCGACAGGGGGGGAGGAGATACGCAGTATTTT.

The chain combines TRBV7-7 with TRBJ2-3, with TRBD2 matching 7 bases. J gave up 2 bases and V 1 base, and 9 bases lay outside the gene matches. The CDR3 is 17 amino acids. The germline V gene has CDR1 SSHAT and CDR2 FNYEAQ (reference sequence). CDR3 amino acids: CASSLGLLADHTDTQYF. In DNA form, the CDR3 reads TGTGCCAGCAGCTTAGGATTGCTAGCGGACCACACAGATACGCAGTATTTT.

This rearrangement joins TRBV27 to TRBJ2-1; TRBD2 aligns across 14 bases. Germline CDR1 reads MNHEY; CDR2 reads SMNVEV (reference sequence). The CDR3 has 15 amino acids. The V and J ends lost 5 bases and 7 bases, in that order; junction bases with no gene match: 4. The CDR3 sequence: CASSAGTSGRNEQFF. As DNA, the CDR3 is TGTGCCAGCAGTGCCGGGACTAGCGGGAGAAATGAGCAGTTCTTC.

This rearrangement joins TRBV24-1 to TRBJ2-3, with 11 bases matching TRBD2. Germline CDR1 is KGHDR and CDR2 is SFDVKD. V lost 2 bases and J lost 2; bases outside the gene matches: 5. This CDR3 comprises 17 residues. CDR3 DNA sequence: TGTGCCACCAGTGATTATTTACTAGCGGGGGCCACAGATACGCAGTATTTT. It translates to CATSDYLLAGATDTQYF.

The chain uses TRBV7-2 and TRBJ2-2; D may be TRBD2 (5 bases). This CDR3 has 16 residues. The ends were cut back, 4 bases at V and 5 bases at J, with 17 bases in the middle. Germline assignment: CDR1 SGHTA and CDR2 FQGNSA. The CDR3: CASSYRTTTGTGELFF. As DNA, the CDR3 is TGTGCCAGCAGCTATAGGACGACTACGGGAACCGGGGAGCTGTTTTTT.

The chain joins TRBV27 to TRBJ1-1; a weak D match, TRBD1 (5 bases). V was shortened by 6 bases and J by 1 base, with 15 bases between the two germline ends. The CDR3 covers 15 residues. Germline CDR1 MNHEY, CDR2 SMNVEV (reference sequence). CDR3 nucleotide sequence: TGTGCCAGCAGGGGGCAGCGGGGTACGAACACTGAAGCTTTCTTT. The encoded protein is CASRGQRGTNTEAFF.